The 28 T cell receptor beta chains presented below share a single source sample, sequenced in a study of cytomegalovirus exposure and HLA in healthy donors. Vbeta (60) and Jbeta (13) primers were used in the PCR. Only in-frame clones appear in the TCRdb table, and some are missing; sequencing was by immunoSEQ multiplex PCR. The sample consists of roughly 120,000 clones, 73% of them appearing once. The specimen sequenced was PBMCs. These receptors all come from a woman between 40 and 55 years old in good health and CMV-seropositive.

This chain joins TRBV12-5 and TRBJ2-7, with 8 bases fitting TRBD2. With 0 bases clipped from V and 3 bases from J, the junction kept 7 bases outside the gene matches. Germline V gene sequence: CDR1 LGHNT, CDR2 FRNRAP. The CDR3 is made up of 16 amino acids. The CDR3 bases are TGTGCTAGTGGTTTGGTGAGGCCGGGAGGGCTCTACGAGCAGTACTTC. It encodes CASGLVRPGGLYEQYF.

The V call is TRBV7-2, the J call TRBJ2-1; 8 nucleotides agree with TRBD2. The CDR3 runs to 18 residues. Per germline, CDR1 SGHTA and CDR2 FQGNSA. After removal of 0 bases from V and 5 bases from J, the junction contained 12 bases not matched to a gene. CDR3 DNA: TGTGCCAGCAGCTTAGCGCTAGTAGCGGGATGGGTGAACAATGAGCAGTTCTTC. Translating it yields CASSLALVAGWVNNEQFF.

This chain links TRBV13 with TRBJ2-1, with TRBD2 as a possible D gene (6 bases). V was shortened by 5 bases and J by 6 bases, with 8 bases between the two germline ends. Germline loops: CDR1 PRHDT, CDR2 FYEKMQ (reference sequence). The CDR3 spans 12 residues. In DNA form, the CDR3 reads TGTGCCAGCAGCATCGGGAGCAATGAGCAGTTCTTC. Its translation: CASSIGSNEQFF.

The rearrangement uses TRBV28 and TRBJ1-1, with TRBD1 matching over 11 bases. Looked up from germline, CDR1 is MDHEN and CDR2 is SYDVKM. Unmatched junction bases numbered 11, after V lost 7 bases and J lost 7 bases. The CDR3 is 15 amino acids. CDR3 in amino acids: CASTLRGTGGIEAFF. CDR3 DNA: TGTGCCAGCACCCTCAGGGGGACAGGGGGAATTGAAGCTTTCTTT.

CDR3 DNA sequence: TGTGCCAGCAGTTTTACCGGGACAGTAGCTAGCTACACCTTC. The encoded protein is CASSFTGTVASYTF. The chain employs TRBV6-5 and TRBJ1-2, with 7 bases fitting TRBD1. The germline V gene encodes CDR1 MNHEY and CDR2 SVGAGI. With V trimmed by 4 bases and J by 9 bases, 11 bases remained unmatched. CDR3 length: 14 residues.

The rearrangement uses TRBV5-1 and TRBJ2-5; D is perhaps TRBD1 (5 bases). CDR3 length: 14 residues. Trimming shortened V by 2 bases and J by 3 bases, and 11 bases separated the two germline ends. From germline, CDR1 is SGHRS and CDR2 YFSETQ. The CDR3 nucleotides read TGCGCCAGCAGCTTTGGAGACAGAAAAGAGACCCAGTACTTC. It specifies CASSFGDRKETQYF.

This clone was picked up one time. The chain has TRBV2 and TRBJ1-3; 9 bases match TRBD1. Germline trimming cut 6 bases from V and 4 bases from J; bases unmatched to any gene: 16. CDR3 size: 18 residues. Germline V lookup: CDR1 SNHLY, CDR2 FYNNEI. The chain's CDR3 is CASRIGAPGQGSGNTIYF. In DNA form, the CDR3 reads TGTGCCAGCAGGATTGGCGCGCCGGGACAGGGATCGGGAAACACCATATATTTT.

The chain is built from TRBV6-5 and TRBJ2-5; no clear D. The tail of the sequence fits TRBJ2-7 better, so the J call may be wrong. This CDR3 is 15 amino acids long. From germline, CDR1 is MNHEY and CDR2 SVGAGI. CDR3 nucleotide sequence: TGTGCCAGCAGTTACTCGTACGCTTCCCGTAGCGAGCAGTACTTC. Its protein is CASSYSYASRSEQYF.

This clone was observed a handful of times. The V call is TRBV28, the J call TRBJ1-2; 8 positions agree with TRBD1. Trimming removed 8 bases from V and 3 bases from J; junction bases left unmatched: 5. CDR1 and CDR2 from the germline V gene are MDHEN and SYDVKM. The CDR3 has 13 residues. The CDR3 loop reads CASEQGVDYGYTF. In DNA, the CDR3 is TGTGCCAGCGAACAGGGGGTTGACTATGGCTACACCTTC.

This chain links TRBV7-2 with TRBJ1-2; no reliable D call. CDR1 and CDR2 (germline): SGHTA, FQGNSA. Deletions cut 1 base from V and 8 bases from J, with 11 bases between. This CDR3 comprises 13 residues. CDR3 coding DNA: TGTGCCAGCAGCTTAGGTCGGTCCGGGGGCTACACCTTC. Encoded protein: CASSLGRSGGYTF.

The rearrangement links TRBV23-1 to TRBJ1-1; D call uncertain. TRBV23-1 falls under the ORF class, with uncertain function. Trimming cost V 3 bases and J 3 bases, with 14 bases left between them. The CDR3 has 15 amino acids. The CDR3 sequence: CASSHVGGGHTEAFF. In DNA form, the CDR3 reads TGCGCCAGCAGTCACGTAGGTGGAGGGCACACTGAAGCTTTCTTT.

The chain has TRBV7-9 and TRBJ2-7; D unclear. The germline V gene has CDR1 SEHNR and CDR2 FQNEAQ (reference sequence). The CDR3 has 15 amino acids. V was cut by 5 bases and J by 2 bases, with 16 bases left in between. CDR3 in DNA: TGTGCCAGCAGCCGACAAAAACTGAAAACCTACGAGCAGTACTTC. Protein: CASSRQKLKTYEQYF.

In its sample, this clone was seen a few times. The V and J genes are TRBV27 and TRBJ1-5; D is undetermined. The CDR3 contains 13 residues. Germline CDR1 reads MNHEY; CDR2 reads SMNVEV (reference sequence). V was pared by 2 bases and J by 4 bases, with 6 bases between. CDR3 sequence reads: CASSLRVNQPQHF. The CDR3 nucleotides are TGTGCCAGCAGTTTACGAGTGAATCAGCCCCAGCATTTT.

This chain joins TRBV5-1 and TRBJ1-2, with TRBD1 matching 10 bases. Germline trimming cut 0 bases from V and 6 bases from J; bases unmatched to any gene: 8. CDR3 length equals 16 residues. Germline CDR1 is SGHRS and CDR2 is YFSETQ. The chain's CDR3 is CASSLGSLGTGDGYTF. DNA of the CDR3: TGCGCCAGCAGCTTGGGTAGCCTTGGGACAGGGGATGGCTACACCTTC.

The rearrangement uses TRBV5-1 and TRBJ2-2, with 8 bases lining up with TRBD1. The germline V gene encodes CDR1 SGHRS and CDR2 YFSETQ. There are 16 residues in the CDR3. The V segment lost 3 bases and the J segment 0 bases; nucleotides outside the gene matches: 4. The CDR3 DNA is TGCGCCAGCAGCTCTGACAGGGGTTCGAACACCGGGGAGCTGTTTTTT. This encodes CASSSDRGSNTGELFF.

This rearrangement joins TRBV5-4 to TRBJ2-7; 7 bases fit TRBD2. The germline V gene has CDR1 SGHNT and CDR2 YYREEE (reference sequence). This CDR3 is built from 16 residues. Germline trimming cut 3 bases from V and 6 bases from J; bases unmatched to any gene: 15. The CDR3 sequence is CASSSPKAGSNLEQYF. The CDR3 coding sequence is TGTGCCAGCAGCTCACCCAAAGCGGGGAGTAATCTCGAGCAGTACTTC.

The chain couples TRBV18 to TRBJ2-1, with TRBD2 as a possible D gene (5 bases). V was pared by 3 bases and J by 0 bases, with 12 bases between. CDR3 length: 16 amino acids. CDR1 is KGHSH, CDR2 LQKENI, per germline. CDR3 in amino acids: CASSPGLMSSYNEQFF. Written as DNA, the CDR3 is TGTGCCAGCTCACCTGGACTGATGAGCTCCTACAATGAGCAGTTCTTC. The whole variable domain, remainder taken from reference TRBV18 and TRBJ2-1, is NAGVMQNPRHLVRRRGQEARLRCSPMKGHSHVYWYRQLPEEGLKFMVYLQKENIIDESGMPKERFSAEFPKEGPSILRIQQVVRGDSAAYFCASSPGLMSSYNEQFFGPGTRLTVL.

CDR3: CASSNGTGVPSGTDTQYF. The CDR3, as DNA: TGTGCCAGCAGCAACGGGACAGGGGTCCCCTCGGGCACAGATACGCAGTATTTT. This chain uses TRBV21-1 with TRBJ2-3; no check of the table's D call, TRBD1, against the DNA was made. TRBV21-1 has pseudogene status. CDR3 length equals 18 residues.

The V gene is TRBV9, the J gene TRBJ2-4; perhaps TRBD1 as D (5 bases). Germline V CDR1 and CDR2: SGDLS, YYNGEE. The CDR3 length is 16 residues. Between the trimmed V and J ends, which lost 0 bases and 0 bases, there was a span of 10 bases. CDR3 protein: CASSVDRTLAKNIQYF. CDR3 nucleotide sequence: TGTGCCAGCAGCGTAGACAGGACCTTAGCCAAAAACATTCAGTACTTC.

The CDR3: CASSVTGTGVLSPLHF. DNA for the CDR3: TGTGCCAGCAGCGTAACCGGGACAGGGGTTCTTTCACCCCTCCACTTT. J is TRBJ1-6 and V is TRBV13, with 10 bases matching TRBD1. Trimming at V came to 5 bases and at J to 9 bases, leaving 10 bases not matched to a gene. The CDR3 extends over 16 amino acids. Germline V gene lookup returns CDR1 PRHDT and CDR2 FYEKMQ (reference sequence).

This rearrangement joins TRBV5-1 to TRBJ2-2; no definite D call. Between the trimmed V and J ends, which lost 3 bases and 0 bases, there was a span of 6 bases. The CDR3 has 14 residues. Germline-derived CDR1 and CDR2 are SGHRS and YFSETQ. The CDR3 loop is CASSSGTNTGELFF. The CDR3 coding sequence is TGCGCCAGCAGCTCAGGAACGAACACCGGGGAGCTGTTTTTT.

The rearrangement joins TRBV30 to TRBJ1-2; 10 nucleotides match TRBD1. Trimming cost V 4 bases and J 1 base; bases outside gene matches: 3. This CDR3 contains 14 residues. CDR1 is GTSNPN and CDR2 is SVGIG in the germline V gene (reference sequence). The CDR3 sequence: CAWKGQGNNYGYTF. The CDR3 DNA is TGTGCCTGGAAGGGACAGGGGAATAACTATGGCTACACCTTC.

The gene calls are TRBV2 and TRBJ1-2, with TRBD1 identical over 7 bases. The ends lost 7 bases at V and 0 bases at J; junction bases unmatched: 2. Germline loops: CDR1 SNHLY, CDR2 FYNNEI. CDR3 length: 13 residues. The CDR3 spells CASNDRANYGYTF. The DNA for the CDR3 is TGTGCCAGCAATGACAGGGCTAACTATGGCTACACCTTC.

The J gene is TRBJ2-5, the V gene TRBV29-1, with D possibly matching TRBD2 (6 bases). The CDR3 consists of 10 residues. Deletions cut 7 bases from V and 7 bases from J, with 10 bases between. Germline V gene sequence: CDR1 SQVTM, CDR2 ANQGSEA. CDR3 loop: CSGLEVTQYF. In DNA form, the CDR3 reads TGCAGCGGACTAGAGGTGACCCAGTACTTC.

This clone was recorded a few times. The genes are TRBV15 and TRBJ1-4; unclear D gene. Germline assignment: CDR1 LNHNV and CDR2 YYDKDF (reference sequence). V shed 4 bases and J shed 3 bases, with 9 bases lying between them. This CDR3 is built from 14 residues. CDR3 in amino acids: CATSTGKANEKLFF. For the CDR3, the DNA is TGTGCCACCAGCACGGGAAAAGCTAATGAAAAACTGTTTTTT.

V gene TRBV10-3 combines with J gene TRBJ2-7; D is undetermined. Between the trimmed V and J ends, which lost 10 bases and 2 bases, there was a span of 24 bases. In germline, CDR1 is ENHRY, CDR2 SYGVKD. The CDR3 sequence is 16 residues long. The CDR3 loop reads CASISSRVSTTYEQYF. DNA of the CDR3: TGTGCCAGCATCAGCTCCCGGGTCTCCACAACCTACGAGCAGTACTTC.

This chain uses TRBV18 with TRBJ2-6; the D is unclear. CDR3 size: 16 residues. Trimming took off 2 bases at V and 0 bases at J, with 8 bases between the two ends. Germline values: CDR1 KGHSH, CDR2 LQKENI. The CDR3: CASSPDGYSGANVLTF. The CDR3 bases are TGTGCCAGCTCACCAGACGGGTACTCTGGGGCCAACGTCCTGACTTTC.

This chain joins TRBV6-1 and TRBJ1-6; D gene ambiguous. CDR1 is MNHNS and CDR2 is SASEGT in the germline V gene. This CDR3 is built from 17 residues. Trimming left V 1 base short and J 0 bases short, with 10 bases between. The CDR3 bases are TGTGCCAGCAGTGAAGTGGTAGGGAGCTCCTATAATTCACCCCTCCACTTT. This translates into CASSEVVGSSYNSPLHF.